The 28 T cell receptor beta chains given below trace back to one sample, sequenced in a study of blood T cell repertoires in COVID-19. Produced via immunoSEQ multiplex PCR; TCRdb's table is partial and in-frame only. Of more than 95,000 clones listed, about 85% were seen once; the top ten hold around 4.5%. The material sequenced was peripheral blood. The receptors derive from a man aged 50-60 years with acute or convalescent COVID-19.

This clone was found once. The chain couples TRBV27 to TRBJ2-2; TRBD2 matches 10 bases. In germline, CDR1 is MNHEY, CDR2 SMNVEV (reference sequence). Trimming at V came to 8 bases and at J to 4 bases, leaving 4 bases not matched to a gene. The CDR3 extends over 14 amino acids. This CDR3 is CASRLAGITGELFF. DNA of the CDR3: TGTGCCAGCCGACTAGCGGGTATCACCGGGGAGCTGTTTTTT.

This chain joins TRBV4-1 and TRBJ1-5; D possibly corresponds to TRBD1 (5 bases). CDR3 length: 15 amino acids. Trimming stripped 1 base from V and 0 bases from J, with 7 bases between. In germline, CDR1 is MGHRA, CDR2 YSYEKL. This CDR3 reads CASSQADSSNQPQHF. CDR3 nucleotides: TGCGCCAGCAGCCAAGCTGACAGTAGCAATCAGCCCCAGCATTTT.

V is TRBV7-3 and J is TRBJ1-1; 8 positions match TRBD1. V shed 5 bases and J 1 base; nucleotides not matched to a gene: 6. CDR3 size: 15 residues. The germline gives CDR1 SGHTA, CDR2 FQGTGA. Here the CDR3 DNA reads TGTGCCAGCAGCCCCGGGACAGGAACGAACACTGAAGCTTTCTTT. This gives the protein CASSPGTGTNTEAFF.

This chain connects TRBV5-1 to TRBJ2-5, with a possible D match to TRBD1 (5 bases). The V gene lost 0 bases and the J gene lost 3 bases, with 9 bases spanning the gap. Germline CDR1 SGHRS, CDR2 YFSETQ. CDR3 size: 14 residues. The DNA of the CDR3 is TGCGCCAGCAGCTTGGGACAGCAAAAAGAGACCCAGTACTTC. This encodes CASSLGQQKETQYF.

The J gene is TRBJ2-3, the V gene TRBV5-4, with TRBD2 matching 9 bases. Germline lookup yields CDR1 SGHNT and CDR2 YYREEE (reference sequence). Germline trimming cut 0 bases from V and 0 bases from J; bases unmatched to any gene: 5. This CDR3 is built from 17 residues. The CDR3 sequence: CASSLELAGTSTDTQYF. For the CDR3, the DNA is TGTGCCAGCAGCTTGGAGCTAGCGGGGACTAGCACAGATACGCAGTATTTT.

This clone has only one observation. The chain has TRBV2 and TRBJ1-1; D remains unclear. V lost 4 bases to trimming and J lost 0 bases, with 9 bases between them. The CDR3 totals 14 residues. Germline CDR1 and CDR2: SNHLY and FYNNEI. This CDR3 is CASSARAVNTEAFF. The CDR3 region has the DNA TGTGCCAGCAGTGCTCGAGCCGTGAACACTGAAGCTTTCTTT.

The rearrangement joins TRBV30 to TRBJ2-2, with D possibly TRBD2 on 6 matching bases. Germline V gives CDR1 GTSNPN, CDR2 SVGIG (reference sequence). CDR3 length: 16 residues. The V end lost 1 base, the J end lost 1 base, and 13 bases lay between the germline ends. CDR3 sequence: CAWSAVEGWNTGELFF. The CDR3, as DNA: TGTGCCTGGAGTGCCGTGGAGGGGTGGAACACCGGGGAGCTGTTTTTT. Drawing the rest from reference TRBV30 and TRBJ2-2, the complete variable domain is SQTIHQWPATLVQPVGSPLSLECTVEGTSNPNLYWYRQAAGRGLQLLFYSVGIGQISSEVPQNLSASRPQDRQFILSSKKLLLSDSGFYLCAWSAVEGWNTGELFFGEGSRLTVL.

The chain has TRBV10-2 and TRBJ1-1; D is perhaps TRBD1 (5 bases). Germline-derived CDR1 and CDR2 are WSHSY and SAAADI. The CDR3 covers 16 residues. V lost 2 bases to trimming and J lost 3 bases, with 16 bases between them. CDR3 residues: CASSEASGPRDTEAFF. The CDR3 DNA follows: TGCGCCAGCAGTGAGGCATCCGGCCCCAGGGACACTGAAGCTTTCTTT.

This clone was detected once. The chain uses TRBV7-8 and TRBJ2-7, with 10 bases that match TRBD1. This CDR3 is 15 amino acids long. With 10 bases clipped from V and 0 bases from J, the junction kept 9 bases outside the gene matches. Germline V CDR1 and CDR2: SGHVS, FQNEAQ. This chain's CDR3 is CATTPGTGVSYEQYF. The CDR3 bases are TGTGCCACCACACCCGGGACAGGGGTCTCCTACGAGCAGTACTTC.

The chain has TRBV6-2 or TRBV6-3 and TRBJ1-5; D is ambiguous. This CDR3 contains 14 residues. Trimming removed 2 bases at V and 6 bases at J, with 11 bases between. CDR1 MNHEY and CDR2 SVGEGT come from the germline V gene. CDR3 DNA: TGTGCCAGCAGTTACATGGGCTCCGCTCAGCCCCAGCATTTT. This translates into CASSYMGSAQPQHF.

The rearrangement links TRBV19 to TRBJ2-7; D perhaps matches TRBD2 (5 bases). Germline V lookup: CDR1 LNHDA, CDR2 SQIVND (reference sequence). Trimming took off 5 bases at V and 3 bases at J, with 17 bases between the two ends. The CDR3 contains 15 residues. The CDR3: CASSPMGTGFYEQYF. The CDR3 region has the DNA TGTGCCAGTAGTCCCATGGGTACGGGATTCTACGAGCAGTACTTC. Using reference TRBV19 and TRBJ2-7 for the parts outside the CDR3, the full variable domain is DGGITQSPKYLFRKEGQNVTLSCEQNLNHDAMYWYRQDPGQGLRLIYYSQIVNDFQKGDIAEGYSVSREKKESFPLTVTSAQKNPTAFYLCASSPMGTGFYEQYFGPGTRLTVT.

V gene TRBV6-2 or TRBV6-3 combines with J gene TRBJ2-4, with a possible D match to TRBD1 (5 bases). Per germline, CDR1 MNHEY and CDR2 SVGEGT. The CDR3 runs 17 residues. Trimming removed 3 bases from V and 1 base from J, with 16 bases in between. CDR3 in DNA: TGTGCCAGCAGTTATGGGGCACAGGTTCCCGCCAAAAACATTCAGTACTTC. Translating it yields CASSYGAQVPAKNIQYF.

The chain recombines TRBV5-8 with TRBJ2-3; the D gene is possibly TRBD1 (6 bases). Germline values: CDR1 SGHTS, CDR2 YDEGEE. The V end was cut by 4 bases, the J end by 0 bases, with 15 bases between. This CDR3 has 16 amino acids. CDR3 region: CASSRAGQSSTDTQYF. Here the CDR3 DNA reads TGTGCCAGCAGCCGAGCCGGACAGTCTAGCACAGATACGCAGTATTTT.

J is TRBJ2-1 and V is TRBV7-9, with a weak D call TRBD1 (6 bases). Per the germline V gene, CDR1 is SEHNR and CDR2 is FQNEAQ (reference sequence). The CDR3 runs to 15 residues. V was trimmed by 4 bases and J by 8 bases, leaving 18 bases between them. DNA for the CDR3: TGTGCCAGCAGCTCTGGAACCCCAGGGGCCGATGAGCAGTTCTTC. Its protein is CASSSGTPGADEQFF. The whole variable domain, filled in from reference TRBV7-9 and TRBJ2-1, reads DTGVSQNPRHKITKRGQNVTFRCDPISEHNRLYWYRQTLGQGPEFLTYFQNEAQLEKSRLLSDRFSAERPKGSFSTLEIQRTEQGDSAMYLCASSSGTPGADEQFFGPGTRLTVL.

V is TRBV9 and J is TRBJ2-3; weak D call: TRBD1 (6 bases). The V end was cut by 4 bases, the J end by 4 bases, with 13 bases between. The CDR3 runs to 14 residues. Germline CDR1 is SGDLS and CDR2 is YYNGEE. CDR3: CASSPSTGPDTQYF. The CDR3 DNA sequence: TGTGCCAGCAGCCCAAGCACAGGGCCAGATACGCAGTATTTT. The whole variable domain, remainder taken from reference TRBV9 and TRBJ2-3, is DSGVTQTPKHLITATGQRVTLRCSPRSGDLSVYWYQQSLDQGLQFLIQYYNGEERAKGNILERFSAQQFPDLHSELNLSSLELGDSALYFCASSPSTGPDTQYFGPGTRLTVL.

This clone was picked up a small number of times. The chain uses TRBV5-1 and TRBJ1-3; 11 bases line up with TRBD1. The ends lost 4 bases at V and 8 bases at J; junction bases unmatched: 8. The CDR3 totals 15 residues. Germline CDR1 reads SGHRS; CDR2 reads YFSETQ. As DNA, the CDR3 is TGCGCCAGCAGCCCCGGACAGGGGGCTTCGGACACCATATATTTT. It yields the protein CASSPGQGASDTIYF. Filled out from reference TRBV5-1 and TRBJ1-3, the complete variable domain reads KAGVTQTPRYLIKTRGQQVTLSCSPISGHRSVSWYQQTPGQGLQFLFEYFSETQRNKGNFPGRFSGRQFSNSRSEMNVSTLELGDSALYLCASSPGQGASDTIYFGEGSWLTVV.

This clone was seen only a few times. The chain uses TRBV11-1 and TRBJ2-2; 7 nucleotides line up with TRBD2. Germline loops: CDR1 SGHAT, CDR2 FQDESV (reference sequence). This CDR3 spans 16 amino acids. J was trimmed by 4 bases and V by 5 bases; bases with no gene match: 10. The CDR3 region has the DNA TGTGCCAGCAGCCCCCTGGGGAGGGAGTCCACCGGGGAGCTGTTTTTT. Amino acid sequence: CASSPLGRESTGELFF.

This chain links TRBV27 with TRBJ2-7, with a weak D call TRBD1 (5 bases). The length of the CDR3 is 12 residues. Germline CDR1 reads MNHEY; CDR2 reads SMNVEV (reference sequence). The V end was cut by 5 bases, the J end by 2 bases, with 7 bases between. The CDR3 loop is CASSDSPYEQYF. DNA of the CDR3: TGTGCCAGCAGTGACAGTCCCTACGAGCAGTACTTC.

The J gene is TRBJ2-7, the V gene TRBV19; a possible D gene is TRBD1 (6 bases). CDR1 LNHDA and CDR2 SQIVND come from the germline V gene (reference sequence). The V end lost 4 bases, the J end lost 6 bases, and 13 bases lay between the germline ends. The CDR3 has 13 amino acids. The CDR3 region has the DNA TGTGCCAGTAGTAAACAGGGATGGGGCGAGCAGTACTTC. It yields the protein CASSKQGWGEQYF.

V is TRBV7-8 and J is TRBJ2-5; 8 nucleotides agree with TRBD2. Germline CDR1 reads SGHVS; CDR2 reads FQNEAQ. Trimming at V came to 0 bases and at J to 8 bases, leaving 8 bases not matched to a gene. The CDR3 extends over 15 amino acids. CDR3 nucleotide sequence: TGTGCCAGCAGCTTAGCTGTGACTAGCGCGGCCACCCAGTACTTC. This codes for CASSLAVTSAATQYF.

The chain employs TRBV5-6 and TRBJ1-3, with 8 positions matching TRBD1. The germline V gene has CDR1 SGHDT and CDR2 YYEEEE. Trimming removed 2 bases from V and 4 bases from J; junction bases left unmatched: 8. The CDR3 length is 16 residues. CDR3 sequence: CASSFHSGGIGNTIYF. Written as DNA, the CDR3 is TGTGCCAGCAGCTTCCACTCAGGGGGCATCGGAAACACCATATATTTT.

This chain joins TRBV5-4 and TRBJ2-7, with D possibly being TRBD1 (6 bases). Trimming pared 4 bases from V and 2 bases from J, leaving 16 bases between. CDR1 and CDR2 from the germline V gene are SGHNT and YYREEE (reference sequence). The CDR3 has 15 amino acids. CDR3 DNA sequence: TGTGCCAGCAGCCAGGGGATAGGGACCCCCTACGAGCAGTACTTC. This sequence encodes CASSQGIGTPYEQYF.

The chain joins TRBV30 to TRBJ2-1; no definite D call. The CDR3 totals 13 residues. Trimming shortened V by 5 bases and J by 3 bases, and 11 bases separated the two germline ends. CDR1 and CDR2 (germline): GTSNPN, SVGIG (reference sequence). The CDR3 protein is CAWDSRSYNEQFF. The CDR3 DNA sequence: TGTGCCTGGGACTCCCGGAGCTACAATGAGCAGTTCTTC.

The J gene is TRBJ1-6, the V gene TRBV5-1, with 7 bases identical to TRBD1. This CDR3 has 15 amino acids. Trimming at V came to 2 bases and at J to 7 bases, leaving 6 bases not matched to a gene. Germline V CDR1 and CDR2: SGHRS, YFSETQ. The CDR3 loop reads CASSFGQAFNSPLHF. DNA of the CDR3: TGCGCCAGCAGCTTTGGACAGGCCTTCAATTCACCCCTCCACTTT.

The chain combines TRBV18 with TRBJ2-7; weak D call: TRBD2 (5 bases). The CDR3 consists of 17 residues. The V gene's germline CDR1 is KGHSH and CDR2 LQKENI. The ends were cut back, 4 bases at V and 2 bases at J, with 21 bases in the middle. CDR3 amino acids: CASSLTNSGSQPYEQYF. In DNA form, the CDR3 reads TGTGCCAGCTCACTGACGAATTCGGGATCCCAACCCTACGAGCAGTACTTC.

This clone occurred a few times. This chain links TRBV28 with TRBJ2-4; 7 bases are a match to TRBD2. Germline V gene data show CDR1 as MDHEN and CDR2 as SYDVKM. V shed 3 bases, J shed 7 bases, and the junction held 3 bases outside the gene matches. The CDR3 is 13 amino acids. The CDR3 sequence: CASSLGGGNIQYF. The CDR3 DNA reads TGTGCCAGCAGTTTGGGGGGAGGGAACATTCAGTACTTC.

The CDR3 sequence is CASSLPPTGNTIYF. Here the CDR3 DNA reads TGTGCCAGCAGTTTACCTCCGACAGGAAACACCATATATTTT. The V gene is TRBV28, the J gene TRBJ1-3; D uncertain. V was shortened by 2 bases and J by 4 bases, with 9 bases between the two germline ends. The V gene's germline CDR1 is MDHEN and CDR2 SYDVKM. The CDR3 runs 14 residues.

The CDR3 sequence: CASSLGTGRITYEQYF. The DNA of the CDR3 is TGTGCCAGCAGCTTAGGAACAGGGAGAATAACCTACGAGCAGTACTTC. The chain carries TRBV11-3 and TRBJ2-7, with TRBD1 as a possible D gene (6 bases). Per the germline V gene, CDR1 is SGHNT and CDR2 is YENEEA. CDR3 length equals 16 residues. Trimming took off 1 base at V and 2 bases at J, with 15 bases between the two ends. Full variable domain (rest looked up from reference TRBV11-3 and TRBJ2-7): EAGVVQSPRYKIIEKKQPVAFWCNPISGHNTLYWYLQNLGQGPELLIRYENEEAVDDSQLPKDRFSAERLKGVDSTLKIQPAELGDSAVYLCASSLGTGRITYEQYFGPGTRLTVT.